This TCR beta chain was documented in a study of blood T cell repertoires in COVID-19. In the source study's methods: Reference gene primer amplification yielded estimated nucleated cell counts. TCRdb's copy holds only in-frame clones and misses some; the assay was immunoSEQ multiplex PCR. V and J calls and clone size are those listed in that table; D and trimming were worked out from the DNA. The sample comprises 150,000 or so clones, 70% to 80% of which are singletons, and roughly 5.1% rests with the top ten. Germline lookup yields CDR1 MDHEN and CDR2 SYDVKM. V was pared by 5 bases and J by 10 bases, with 14 bases of the junction left unmatched. The CDR3 extends over 15 amino acids. This clone occurred once.

The chain recombines TRBV28 with TRBJ1-1, with 9 bases lining up with TRBD1. The sequencing sample was made of peripheral blood. The receptor's source is a woman between 65 and 79 years old with COVID-19, enrolled during active disease. This CDR3 is CASSALQGALRVAFF. The CDR3 DNA reads as TGTGCCAGCAGTGCCTTACAGGGGGCCTTAAGGGTAGCTTTCTTT.